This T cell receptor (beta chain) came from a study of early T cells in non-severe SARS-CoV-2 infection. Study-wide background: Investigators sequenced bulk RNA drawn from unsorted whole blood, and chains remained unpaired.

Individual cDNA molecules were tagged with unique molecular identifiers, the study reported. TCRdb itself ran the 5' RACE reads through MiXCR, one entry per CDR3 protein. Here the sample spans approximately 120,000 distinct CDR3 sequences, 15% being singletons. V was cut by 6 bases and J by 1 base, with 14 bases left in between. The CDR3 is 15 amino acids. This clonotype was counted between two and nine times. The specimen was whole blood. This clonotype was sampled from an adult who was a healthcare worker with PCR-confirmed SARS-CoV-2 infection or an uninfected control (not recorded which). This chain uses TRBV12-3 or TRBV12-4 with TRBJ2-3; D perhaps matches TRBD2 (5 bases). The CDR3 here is CASSLGVSGTDTQYF. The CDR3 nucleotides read TGTGCCAGCAGCCTCGGGGTTAGTGGCACAGATACGCAGTATTTT.